Sequencing of this T cell receptor (beta chain) was carried out in a study of post-analysis software for immune sequencing data. Broader study findings: The five TRBV segments detected at higher frequency in patients than in controls included TRBV5-6, TRBV5-1 and TRBV20-1.

CDR3 length: 15 amino acids. Trimming removed 2 bases from V and 0 bases from J, with 10 bases in between. Each TCR beta cDNA library carried unique molecular identifiers. One entry per CDR3 protein results from TCRdb running MiXCR on the PCR reads. The sample includes 450,000 to 650,000 distinct CDR3 sequences, roughly two fifths of them seen just once. A remark on this clonotype: Its antigen is not known.

Specimen: blood. This rearrangement joins TRBV12-3 or TRBV12-4 to TRBJ1-2; no clear D gene. The sequence was obtained from a girl aged 10 to 17 with multiple sclerosis. The CDR3 nucleotides read TGTGCCAGCAGTTTATTCGAGCCTACTAACTATGGCTACACCTTC. Its protein is CASSLFEPTNYGYTF.